This T cell receptor (beta chain) was sequenced during a study of T cell changes during pregnancy in multiple sclerosis. TCRdb keeps only in-frame clones here, not all; method: immunoSEQ multiplex PCR. The sample includes some 30,000 clones, around nine tenths of them seen just once. CDR3 length: 15 residues. From germline, CDR1 is SGHAT and CDR2 FQNNGV. The V end lost 5 bases, the J end lost 5 bases, and 18 bases lay between the germline ends. The specimen was CD8+ T cells from peripheral blood mononuclear cells, collected after pregnancy. V and J are TRBV11-2 and TRBJ1-2; tentative D call: TRBD1 (5 bases). The TCR originated in a female donor with multiple sclerosis, enrolled in a pregnancy study. In DNA form, the CDR3 reads TGTGCCAGCAGCCAGTACTCGGACACCGGGTATGGCTACACCTTC. It specifies CASSQYSDTGYGYTF.